This passage covers 30 T cell receptor beta chains from one sample sequenced in a study of T cell changes during pregnancy in multiple sclerosis. The method was immunoSEQ multiplex PCR; TCRdb's version includes in-frame clones alone and lacks a portion of them. The table includes about 38,000 clones, over 90% detected once. Sequencing was performed on CD4+ T cells from peripheral blood mononuclear cells, taken after pregnancy. The receptor set was obtained from a female donor in good health, enrolled as a control in a pregnancy study.

This chain uses TRBV10-3 with TRBJ2-5, with 7 positions matching TRBD1. Trimming cost V 0 bases and J 5 bases; bases outside gene matches: 0. The germline CDR1 and CDR2 sequences are ENHRY and SYGVKD. The CDR3 has 13 residues. This CDR3 reads CAISESTGETQYF. CDR3 nucleotide sequence: TGTGCCATCAGTGAGTCGACAGGGGAGACCCAGTACTTC.

The chain joins TRBV4-2 to TRBJ2-1; the match to TRBD2 covers 7 bases. This CDR3 is built from 17 residues. V was pared by 0 bases and J by 0 bases, with 5 bases of the junction left unmatched. Germline V gives CDR1 LGHNA, CDR2 YNFKEQ. The CDR3 reads CASSQDLGGSSYNEQFF. DNA of the CDR3: TGTGCCAGCAGCCAAGATTTAGGCGGGAGCTCCTACAATGAGCAGTTCTTC.

The J gene is TRBJ2-1, the V gene TRBV7-6, with 12 positions matching TRBD2. J was trimmed by 9 bases and V by 2 bases; bases with no gene match: 8. The CDR3 runs 16 residues. Germline lookup yields CDR1 SGHVS and CDR2 FNYEAQ. Written as DNA, the CDR3 is TGTGCCAGCAGCTTATTATCGACTAGCGGGAGTGTTGAGCAGTTCTTC. Encoded protein: CASSLLSTSGSVEQFF.

V and J are TRBV7-7 and TRBJ2-7; a weak D match, TRBD2 (7 bases). CDR1 is SSHAT and CDR2 is FNYEAQ in the germline V gene (reference sequence). The CDR3 consists of 15 residues. The germline V and J ends were trimmed by 0 bases and 4 bases, with 13 bases remaining between them. The CDR3 spells CASSLAAGGQYEQYF. The CDR3 nucleotides are TGTGCCAGCAGCTTAGCGGCCGGGGGGCAGTACGAGCAGTACTTC.

V gene TRBV27 combines with J gene TRBJ2-1; 8 bases map to TRBD1. From germline, CDR1 is MNHEY and CDR2 SMNVEV (reference sequence). This CDR3 has 16 amino acids. V shed 6 bases and J 0 bases; nucleotides not matched to a gene: 7. CDR3 loop: CASSPTDRVSYNEQFF. The CDR3 DNA follows: TGTGCCAGCAGCCCCACGGACAGGGTCTCCTACAATGAGCAGTTCTTC.

CDR3 sequence reads: CASSVLLAGHQETQYF. The CDR3 DNA reads TGTGCCAGCAGCGTACTACTAGCGGGGCACCAAGAGACCCAGTACTTC. The V and J genes are TRBV9 and TRBJ2-5; 10 nucleotides match TRBD2. This CDR3 is built from 16 residues. The germline CDR1 and CDR2 sequences are SGDLS and YYNGEE. Trimming cost V 1 base and J 0 bases; bases outside gene matches: 3.

The chain carries TRBV7-9 and TRBJ1-1; perhaps TRBD1 as D (6 bases). Trimming cost V 7 bases and J 6 bases, with 18 bases left between them. The V gene's germline CDR1 is SEHNR and CDR2 FQNEAQ (reference sequence). The CDR3 sequence is 14 residues long. The CDR3 loop is CASTSQGLGAEAFF. DNA for the CDR3: TGTGCCAGCACCTCCCAGGGGCTTGGAGCTGAAGCTTTCTTT.

CDR3: CSARRTEAFF. CDR3 nucleotides: TGCAGTGCTAGGCGGACTGAAGCTTTCTTT. The chain joins TRBV20-1 to TRBJ1-1, with D unresolved. In germline, CDR1 is DFQATT, CDR2 SNEGSKA (reference sequence). The CDR3 contains 10 residues. V dropped 3 bases and J dropped 5 bases, with 4 bases sitting between them.

This chain joins TRBV5-4 and TRBJ1-6, with D unresolved. CDR3 length: 13 amino acids. The V end was cut by 0 bases, the J end by 5 bases, with 3 bases between. Looked up from germline, CDR1 is SGHNT and CDR2 is YYREEE (reference sequence). CDR3 residues: CASSLVDNSPLHF. CDR3 sequence (DNA): TGTGCCAGCAGCTTGGTAGATAATTCACCCCTCCACTTT.

The gene calls are TRBV5-4 and TRBJ1-2; TRBD1 might be the D (5 bases). V lost 4 bases to trimming and J lost 7 bases, with 20 bases between them. The CDR3 is made up of 15 amino acids. In germline, CDR1 is SGHNT, CDR2 YYREEE (reference sequence). Written as DNA, the CDR3 is TGTGCCAGCAGCGGGGCGGGGGGGAAACGGGGTGGCTACACCTTC. Its translation: CASSGAGGKRGGYTF.

This chain joins TRBV9 and TRBJ1-1; no reliable D call. The CDR3 is made up of 13 amino acids. Germline V CDR1 and CDR2: SGDLS, YYNGEE. The germline V and J ends were trimmed by 0 bases and 4 bases, with 7 bases remaining between them. The CDR3 spells CASSVGVATEAFF. CDR3 DNA sequence: TGTGCCAGCAGCGTAGGGGTAGCCACTGAAGCTTTCTTT.

The chain is built from TRBV5-1 and TRBJ1-1, with a tentative D call TRBD1 (6 bases). Germline values: CDR1 SGHRS, CDR2 YFSETQ. The CDR3 length is 15 residues. Deletions cut 4 bases from V and 4 bases from J, with 17 bases between. CDR3 nucleotides: TGCGCCAGCAGCAACGAAGCCAGGGGACGCACTGAAGCTTTCTTT. It encodes CASSNEARGRTEAFF.

The gene calls are TRBV10-3 and TRBJ1-2, with 8 bases fitting TRBD1. The CDR3 is made up of 13 amino acids. With 4 bases clipped from V and 8 bases from J, the junction kept 6 bases outside the gene matches. Germline CDR1 reads ENHRY; CDR2 reads SYGVKD. DNA for the CDR3: TGTGCCATCAGTGTAGACAGGGGTGACGGCTACACCTTC. Its translation: CAISVDRGDGYTF.

This clone has only a few counts. The chain carries TRBV6-1 and TRBJ1-2; no clear D gene. Trimming left V 9 bases short and J 2 bases short, with 7 bases between. The CDR3 loop spans 11 amino acids. Germline-derived CDR1 and CDR2 are MNHNS and SASEGT. This chain's CDR3 is CASRSNYGYTF. The CDR3 DNA sequence: TGTGCCAGTAGATCAAACTATGGCTACACCTTC.

J is TRBJ1-1 and V is TRBV5-4; 9 bases are shared with TRBD1. Germline trimming cut 4 bases from V and 0 bases from J; bases unmatched to any gene: 7. CDR1 and CDR2 from the germline V gene are SGHNT and YYREEE (reference sequence). This CDR3 spans 16 amino acids. The chain's CDR3 is CASSAGQGLVNTEAFF. The CDR3 coding sequence is TGTGCCAGCAGCGCGGGACAGGGTTTAGTGAACACTGAAGCTTTCTTT.

This clone was counted a single time. The rearrangement joins TRBV14 to TRBJ1-2; perhaps TRBD1 as D (5 bases). Germline V CDR1 and CDR2: SGHDN, FVKESK. V lost 0 bases and J lost 6, with 14 bases in between. This CDR3 spans 15 amino acids. This CDR3 reads CASSQEGRGAHGYTF. CDR3 DNA sequence: TGTGCCAGCAGCCAAGAAGGGAGGGGAGCCCATGGCTACACCTTC.

This sequence joins TRBV18 and TRBJ1-3; a weak D match, TRBD1 (5 bases). Looked up from germline, CDR1 is KGHSH and CDR2 is LQKENI. V was clipped by 2 bases and J by 2 bases, with 19 bases between them. This CDR3 comprises 18 residues. CDR3 sequence reads: CASSPGAGSGGTGNTIYF. In DNA, the CDR3 is TGTGCCAGCTCACCAGGGGCGGGGTCCGGAGGCACTGGAAACACCATATATTTT.

This clone was observed once. V usage is TRBV27 and J usage is TRBJ2-3; TRBD2 matches 9 bases. The CDR3 length is 16 residues. CDR1 MNHEY and CDR2 SMNVEV come from the germline V gene (reference sequence). V lost 6 bases and J lost 6; bases outside the gene matches: 13. CDR3: CASSHLAGSSRDTQYF. Written as DNA, the CDR3 is TGTGCCAGCAGCCACCTAGCGGGGAGTTCTCGTGATACGCAGTATTTT.

This clone was observed a single time. The genes are TRBV9 and TRBJ2-3, with D possibly TRBD2 on 5 matching bases. Germline V gene sequence: CDR1 SGDLS, CDR2 YYNGEE. V was trimmed by 4 bases and J by 0 bases, leaving 15 bases between them. The length of the CDR3 is 16 residues. The CDR3 coding sequence is TGTGCCAGCAGCCCTAACATAGCGTATAGCACAGATACGCAGTATTTT. Residues: CASSPNIAYSTDTQYF.

The chain uses TRBV2 and TRBJ1-3; D is undetermined. The V end was cut by 2 bases, the J end by 0 bases, with 11 bases between. The CDR3 loop spans 16 amino acids. In germline, CDR1 is SNHLY, CDR2 FYNNEI. The CDR3 coding sequence is TGTGCCAGCAGTGAACGCAGGACTAGCTCTGGAAACACCATATATTTT. Protein product: CASSERRTSSGNTIYF.

The chain recombines TRBV15 with TRBJ2-2; a weak D match, TRBD2 (6 bases). The CDR3 covers 15 residues. Trimming cost V 3 bases and J 2 bases, with 10 bases left between them. Looked up from germline, CDR1 is LNHNV and CDR2 is YYDKDF (reference sequence). The CDR3, as DNA: TGTGCCACCAGCAGTCGCGGGATAAACACCGGGGAGCTGTTTTTT. Translation gives CATSSRGINTGELFF.

The chain combines TRBV19 with TRBJ1-2; D possibly corresponds to TRBD1 (5 bases). The CDR3 contains 17 residues. Trimming pared 3 bases from V and 8 bases from J, leaving 25 bases between. Per the germline V gene, CDR1 is LNHDA and CDR2 is SQIVND (reference sequence). CDR3 residues: CASSIIPLTQGSGGYTF. The CDR3 bases are TGTGCCAGTAGTATCATTCCTTTGACTCAGGGCTCAGGGGGCTACACCTTC.

The genes are TRBV5-1 and TRBJ2-1; 9 bases align to TRBD2. The J segment lost 5 bases and the V segment lost 2 bases, leaving 5 bases of the junction unmatched. This CDR3 is built from 15 residues. The germline gives CDR1 SGHRS, CDR2 YFSETQ. CDR3 DNA sequence: TGCGCCAGCAGCTTCGCGGGAGGGGCCCACAATGAGCAGTTCTTC. This sequence encodes CASSFAGGAHNEQFF.

The CDR3 DNA reads TGTGCCAGCTCACTCCGAGTTCAGGGGACAGATACGCAGTATTTT. Encoded protein: CASSLRVQGTDTQYF. This sequence joins TRBV18 and TRBJ2-3; possible D gene TRBD1, 6 bases. CDR1 is KGHSH, CDR2 LQKENI, per germline. Trimming took 4 bases from V and 3 from J, leaving 14 bases between them. This CDR3 region has 15 residues.

The rearrangement links TRBV4-2 to TRBJ2-2, with 9 bases fitting TRBD2. The CDR3 has 18 residues. Germline V gene data show CDR1 as LGHNA and CDR2 as YNFKEQ. The junction had 8 bases not matched to a gene; V was cut back by 0 bases and J by 3 bases. The CDR3 sequence: CASSQDGGRALYTGELFF. The CDR3 DNA reads TGTGCCAGCAGCCAAGATGGCGGGAGGGCCTTATACACCGGGGAGCTGTTTTTT.

This chain connects TRBV7-2 to TRBJ2-3, with a tentative D call TRBD2 (5 bases). The CDR3 has 14 amino acids. CDR1 and CDR2 from the germline V gene are SGHTA and FQGNSA. The chain's CDR3 is CASRLAVSTDTQYF. The CDR3 nucleotides are TGTGCTAGTCGGCTAGCAGTGAGCACAGATACGCAGTATTTT. The complete variable domain, with remaining parts taken from reference TRBV7-2 and TRBJ2-3, reads GAGVSQSPSNKVTEKGKDVELRCDPISGHTALYWYRQSLGQGLEFLIYFQGNSAPDKSGLPSDRFSAERTGGSVSTLTIQRTQQEDSAVYLCASRLAVSTDTQYFGPGTRLTVL.

The gene calls are TRBV11-2 and TRBJ1-2; TRBD1 is a possible D gene (5 bases). Germline values: CDR1 SGHAT, CDR2 FQNNGV. CDR3 length equals 13 residues. Trimming took 3 bases from V and 5 from J, leaving 10 bases between them. The CDR3 loop reads CASSLGEGYGYTF. The CDR3 DNA reads TGTGCCAGCAGCTTGGGGGAGGGGTATGGCTACACCTTC.

This chain joins TRBV7-8 and TRBJ2-7, with TRBD1 matching 7 bases. The CDR3 is 14 residues long. Germline loops: CDR1 SGHVS, CDR2 FQNEAQ. V shed 5 bases, J shed 2 bases, and the junction held 6 bases outside the gene matches. The CDR3 region is CASSPTGITYEQYF. CDR3 nucleotide sequence: TGTGCCAGCAGCCCGACAGGGATCACCTACGAGCAGTACTTC.

The genes are TRBV30 and TRBJ2-3, with no clear D. This CDR3 is 14 amino acids long. Germline lookup yields CDR1 GTSNPN and CDR2 SVGIG (reference sequence). Deletions cut 0 bases from V and 3 bases from J, with 10 bases between. For the CDR3, the DNA is TGTGCCTGGAGTGTCCCATGGCGGACAGATACGCAGTATTTT. It yields the protein CAWSVPWRTDTQYF. Supplemented by reference TRBV30 and TRBJ2-3, the full variable domain reads SQTIHQWPATLVQPVGSPLSLECTVEGTSNPNLYWYRQAAGRGLQLLFYSVGIGQISSEVPQNLSASRPQDRQFILSSKKLLLSDSGFYLCAWSVPWRTDTQYFGPGTRLTVL.

The genes are TRBV2 and TRBJ2-3; 11 positions agree with TRBD2. The CDR3 spans 18 residues. Germline assignment: CDR1 SNHLY and CDR2 FYNNEI. The V and J ends lost 4 bases and 0 bases, in that order; junction bases with no gene match: 9. The CDR3 DNA follows: TGTGCCAGCAGTGGACTAGCGGGAATGGTAGCTAGCACAGATACGCAGTATTTT. This encodes CASSGLAGMVASTDTQYF.